Listed below are T cell receptor beta chains from one sample, sequenced in a study of OX40 agonist ivuxolimab in advanced cancers. Clones were sequenced by immunoSEQ multiplex PCR, and TCRdb holds only the in-frame ones, with some missing. The table includes under 95,000 clones, about 90% detected once. Specimen: CD4+ or CD8+ T cells sorted from blood, collected in a trial of the OX40 agonist ivuxolimab. The receptors derive from an adult with an advanced solid tumor such as melanoma, head and neck, liver or kidney cancer. Both conserved end residues are part of each CDR3. The D gene is left open where the match is weak. Not all rows give a size; the values are once, few, many and, for expanded clones, a class.

-,-,TRBJ2-7,TRBV5-6,CASSWPAPRSGQYF,TGTGCCAGCAGCTGGCCGGCCCCCCGGAGCGGGCAGTACTTC
-,-,TRBJ2-2,TRBV19,CASSFAGQKNTGELFF,TGTGCCAGTAGTTTCGCGGGACAGAAGAACACCGGGGAGCTGTTTTTT
-,TRBD2,TRBJ2-7,TRBV12-5,CASGLRLAGGYEQYF,TGTGCTAGTGGTTTGCGGCTAGCGGGAGGTTACGAGCAGTACTTC
-,-,TRBJ2-1,TRBV27,CASSLSAVSSYNEQFF,TGTGCCAGCAGTTTATCGGCGGTTAGCTCCTACAATGAGCAGTTCTTC
-,TRBD1,TRBJ1-2,TRBV2,CASSETGGNYGYTF,TGTGCCAGCAGTGAGACAGGGGGCAATTATGGCTACACCTTC
-,TRBD2,TRBJ2-1,TRBV7-2,CASSFGLAASSYNEQFF,TGTGCCAGCAGCTTCGGACTAGCGGCAAGCTCCTACAATGAGCAGTTCTTC
few,-,TRBJ1-5,TRBV27,CASSLLVGINQPQHF,TGTGCCAGCAGTTTATTAGTGGGTATCAATCAGCCCCAGCATTTT
-,-,TRBJ2-1,TRBV27,CASTQQAFGVPEQFF,TGTGCCAGCACCCAACAGGCTTTCGGGGTTCCTGAGCAGTTCTTC
-,TRBD1,TRBJ1-2,TRBV4-1,CASSQEGQGYYGYTF,TGCGCCAGCAGCCAAGAAGGACAGGGATATTATGGCTACACCTTC
-,TRBD2,TRBJ2-7,TRBV10-3,CAISETSGSYEQYF,TGTGCCATCAGTGAAACTAGCGGTTCCTACGAGCAGTACTTC
-,-,TRBJ2-2,TRBV6-5,CASSYLAGELFF,TGTGCCAGCAGTTATCTTGCCGGGGAGCTGTTTTTT
-,TRBD1,TRBJ2-1,TRBV7-9,CASSPGTGDYNEQFF,TGTGCCAGCAGCCCCGGGACAGGCGACTACAATGAGCAGTTCTTC
medium-sized,-,TRBJ2-1,TRBV4-2,CASSQRTRNEQFF,TGTGCCAGCAGCCAACGGACGAGGAATGAGCAGTTCTTC
-,-,TRBJ1-5,TRBV30,CAWSGGQLNQPQHF,TGTGCCTGGAGTGGGGGACAACTAAATCAGCCCCAGCATTTT
-,-,TRBJ1-2,TRBV6-5,CASSSPMGGVNYGYTF,TGTGCCAGCAGTTCCCCCATGGGAGGGGTGAACTATGGCTACACCTTC
-,-,TRBJ2-7,TRBV29-1,CSVGGYEQYF,TGCAGCGTGGGGGGCTACGAGCAGTACTTC
once,TRBD1,TRBJ2-5,TRBV6-6,CASSYSRDRPQETQYF,TGTGCCAGCAGTTACTCGAGGGACAGGCCCCAAGAGACCCAGTACTTC
-,TRBD2,TRBJ2-1,TRBV2,CARDGTSINEQFF,TGTGCCAGGGACGGGACTAGCATCAATGAGCAGTTCTTC
-,-,TRBJ1-1,TRBV18,CASSPLGWDVRTEAFF,TGTGCCAGCTCACCCCTAGGTTGGGATGTGCGCACTGAAGCTTTCTTT
-,-,TRBJ1-1,TRBV5-4,CASRPGGAIMNTEAFF,TGTGCCAGCAGGCCCGGCGGGGCAATTATGAACACTGAAGCTTTCTTT